The 8 T cell receptor beta chains presented below share a single source sample, sequenced in a study of beta chain features in type 1 diabetes. Every bit of the isolated RNA underwent reverse transcription, so sequencing read expressed TCRB transcripts. Sequencing was performed with immunoSEQ multiplex PCR; in TCRdb, only in-frame clones are kept and a portion is missing. The sample shows about 9,400 clones, 70% to 80% of them seen only once. Sequencing used Tregs from blood. All receptors come from a woman in her late teens or twenties in good health.

The rearrangement joins TRBV7-3 to TRBJ2-1; 9 nucleotides line up with TRBD2. Unmatched junction bases numbered 11, after V lost 5 bases and J lost 9 bases. The CDR3 has 15 amino acids. The germline CDR1 and CDR2 sequences are SGHTA and FQGTGA. The CDR3 protein is CASSPTISGGSEQFF. In DNA, the CDR3 is TGTGCCAGCAGCCCTACCATTAGCGGGGGTAGTGAGCAGTTCTTC.

The chain carries TRBV15 and TRBJ2-3; maybe TRBD2 (6 bases). CDR1 and CDR2 (germline): LNHNV, YYDKDF (reference sequence). V was pared by 1 base and J by 0 bases, with 14 bases between. This CDR3 has 17 residues. In DNA form, the CDR3 reads TGTGCCACCAGCAGAGGGGCCCTAGCGTTTAGCACAGATACGCAGTATTTT. This codes for CATSRGALAFSTDTQYF.

The V call is TRBV5-1, the J call TRBJ2-3; 11 bases line up with TRBD1. The CDR3 is made up of 15 amino acids. In germline, CDR1 is SGHRS, CDR2 YFSETQ. With 7 bases clipped from V and 1 base from J, the junction kept 5 bases outside the gene matches. The CDR3 reads CASAGQGAGTDTQYF. CDR3 DNA: TGCGCCAGCGCAGGACAGGGGGCTGGCACAGATACGCAGTATTTT.

This rearrangement joins TRBV15 to TRBJ2-6, with D possibly matching TRBD1 (6 bases). This CDR3 is built from 18 residues. In germline, CDR1 is LNHNV, CDR2 YYDKDF (reference sequence). V gave up 4 bases and J gave up 4 bases, with 20 bases separating them. This CDR3 is CATSMPGQHSLGANVLTF. CDR3 nucleotide sequence: TGTGCCACCAGCATGCCCGGACAGCACAGTTTAGGGGCCAACGTCCTGACTTTC.

This clone occurred once. The chain has TRBV27 and TRBJ2-7, with a tentative D call TRBD2 (6 bases). The CDR3 totals 14 residues. Germline-derived CDR1 and CDR2 are MNHEY and SMNVEV (reference sequence). Trimming removed 7 bases at V and 4 bases at J, with 17 bases between. CDR3 region: CASKTGAPLYEQYF. DNA for the CDR3: TGTGCCAGCAAGACGGGAGCCCCCTTATACGAGCAGTACTTC.

This clone showed up just once. The genes are TRBV30 and TRBJ1-2; maybe TRBD1 (6 bases). The germline V gene has CDR1 GTSNPN and CDR2 SVGIG (reference sequence). Deletions cut 4 bases from V and 3 bases from J, with 9 bases between. The CDR3 contains 12 residues. In DNA form, the CDR3 reads TGTGCCTGGACAGGGGACCACTATGGCTACACCTTC. It is translated as CAWTGDHYGYTF.

This CDR3 reads CAWSRTSGRQNEQFF. The DNA of the CDR3 is TGTGCCTGGAGTAGGACTAGCGGGAGACAGAATGAGCAGTTCTTC. The chain combines TRBV30 with TRBJ2-1; 13 bases align to TRBD2. The V gene end was trimmed by 2 bases and the J gene end by 7 bases; junction bases not matched to a gene: 5. This CDR3 has 15 residues. The V gene's germline CDR1 is GTSNPN and CDR2 SVGIG (reference sequence).

The chain recombines TRBV11-2 with TRBJ2-1; maybe TRBD2 (6 bases). The CDR3 spans 14 residues. The germline CDR1 and CDR2 sequences are SGHAT and FQNNGV. V lost 3 bases and J lost 2, with 8 bases in between. CDR3 sequence reads: CASSFTGAYNEQFF. CDR3 sequence (DNA): TGTGCCAGCAGCTTTACGGGGGCCTACAATGAGCAGTTCTTC.